This T cell receptor beta chain comes out of a study of T cell responses to AZD1222 COVID-19 vaccine. The method was immunoSEQ multiplex PCR; TCRdb's version includes in-frame clones alone and lacks a portion of them. The table records over 150,000 clones, 75% to 90% of them present only once. CDR1 is LNHDA, CDR2 SQIVND, per germline (reference sequence). The V and J ends lost 3 bases and 2 bases respectively, with 10 bases between them. The CDR3 is 14 residues long. The chain uses TRBV19 and TRBJ1-2, with D hard to call. The sample here was peripheral blood, taken on day 0 of AZD1222 vaccination. The source is an adult in good health. The CDR3 spells CASSMISGNYGYTF. CDR3 sequence (DNA): TGTGCCAGTAGTATGATCTCTGGGAACTATGGCTACACCTTC.